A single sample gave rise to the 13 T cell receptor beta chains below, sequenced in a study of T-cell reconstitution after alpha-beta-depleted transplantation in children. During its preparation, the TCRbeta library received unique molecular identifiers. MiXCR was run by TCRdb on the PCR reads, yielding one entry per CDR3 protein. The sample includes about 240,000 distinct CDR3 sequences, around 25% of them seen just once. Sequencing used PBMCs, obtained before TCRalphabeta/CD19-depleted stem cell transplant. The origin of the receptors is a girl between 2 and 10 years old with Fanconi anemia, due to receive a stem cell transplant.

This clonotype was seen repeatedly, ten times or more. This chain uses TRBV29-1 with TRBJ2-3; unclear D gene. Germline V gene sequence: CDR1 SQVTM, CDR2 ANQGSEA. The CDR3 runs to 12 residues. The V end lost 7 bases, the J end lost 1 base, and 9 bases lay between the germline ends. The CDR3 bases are TGCAGCGCCCACCGCGGCACAGATACGCAGTATTTT. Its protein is CSAHRGTDTQYF.

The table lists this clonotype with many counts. The CDR3 here is CASRTGYGYTF. In DNA, the CDR3 is TGTGCCAGCAGGACAGGGTATGGCTACACCTTC. V is TRBV28 and J is TRBJ1-2; 7 nucleotides line up with TRBD1. The ends lost 6 bases at V and 5 bases at J; junction bases unmatched: 0. Germline lookup yields CDR1 MDHEN and CDR2 SYDVKM. The CDR3 has 11 amino acids.

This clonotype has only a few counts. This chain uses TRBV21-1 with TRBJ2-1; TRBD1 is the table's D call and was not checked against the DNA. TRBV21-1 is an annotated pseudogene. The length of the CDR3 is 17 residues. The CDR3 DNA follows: TGTGCCAGCAGCAAAGCGCCGACAGGGGGCGCCTACAATGAGCAGTTCTTC. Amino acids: CASSKAPTGGAYNEQFF.

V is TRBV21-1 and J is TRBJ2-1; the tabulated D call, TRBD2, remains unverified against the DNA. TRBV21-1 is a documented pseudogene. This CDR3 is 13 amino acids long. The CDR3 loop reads CASSQTSREEQFF. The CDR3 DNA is TGTGCCAGCAGCCAGACTAGCCGAGAAGAGCAGTTCTTC.

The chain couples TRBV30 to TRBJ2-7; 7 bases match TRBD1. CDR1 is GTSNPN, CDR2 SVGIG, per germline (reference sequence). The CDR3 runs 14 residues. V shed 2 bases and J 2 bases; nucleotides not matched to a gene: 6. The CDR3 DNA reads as TGTGCCTGGAGTACGAACAGGGGACCCTACGAGCAGTACTTC. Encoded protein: CAWSTNRGPYEQYF.

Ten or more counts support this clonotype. Here the CDR3 reads CASTWDVASYEQYF. CDR3 bases: TGTGCCAGCACCTGGGACGTCGCCTCCTACGAGCAGTACTTC. The chain combines TRBV5-6 with TRBJ2-7; D tentatively reads TRBD1 or TRBD2 (5 bases each). This CDR3 comprises 14 residues. Looked up from germline, CDR1 is SGHDT and CDR2 is YYEEEE. Between the trimmed V and J ends, which lost 6 bases and 0 bases, there was a span of 13 bases.

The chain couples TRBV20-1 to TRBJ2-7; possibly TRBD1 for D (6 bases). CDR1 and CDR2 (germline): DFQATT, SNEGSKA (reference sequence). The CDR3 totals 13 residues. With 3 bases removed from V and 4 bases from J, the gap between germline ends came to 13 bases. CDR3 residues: CSARSRQVYEQYF. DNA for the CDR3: TGCAGTGCTAGGTCCCGACAGGTTTACGAGCAGTACTTC.

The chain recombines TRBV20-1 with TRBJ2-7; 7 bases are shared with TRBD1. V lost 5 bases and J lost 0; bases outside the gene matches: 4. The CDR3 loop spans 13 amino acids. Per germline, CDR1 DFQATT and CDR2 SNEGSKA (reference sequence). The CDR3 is CSAGGQASYEQYF. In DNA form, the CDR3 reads TGCAGTGCTGGAGGACAGGCCTCCTACGAGCAGTACTTC.

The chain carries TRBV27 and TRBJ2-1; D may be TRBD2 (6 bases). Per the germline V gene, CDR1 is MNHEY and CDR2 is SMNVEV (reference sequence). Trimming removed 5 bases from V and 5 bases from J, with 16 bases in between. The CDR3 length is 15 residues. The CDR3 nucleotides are TGTGCCAGCAGTGTCATAGCGGCAAGTAACAATGAGCAGTTCTTC. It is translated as CASSVIAASNNEQFF.

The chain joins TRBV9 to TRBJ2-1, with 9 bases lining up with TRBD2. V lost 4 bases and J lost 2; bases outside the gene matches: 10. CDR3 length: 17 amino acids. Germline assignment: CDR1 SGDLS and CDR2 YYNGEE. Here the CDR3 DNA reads TGTGCCAGCAGCCCTTCCGGACTAGCGTGGCCCTACAATGAGCAGTTCTTC. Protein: CASSPSGLAWPYNEQFF.

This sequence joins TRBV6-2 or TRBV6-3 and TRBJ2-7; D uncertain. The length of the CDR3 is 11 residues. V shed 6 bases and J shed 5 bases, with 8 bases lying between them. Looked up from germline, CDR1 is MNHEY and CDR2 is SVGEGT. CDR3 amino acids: CASRLTHEQYF. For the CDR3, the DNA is TGTGCCAGCAGACTAACCCACGAGCAGTACTTC.

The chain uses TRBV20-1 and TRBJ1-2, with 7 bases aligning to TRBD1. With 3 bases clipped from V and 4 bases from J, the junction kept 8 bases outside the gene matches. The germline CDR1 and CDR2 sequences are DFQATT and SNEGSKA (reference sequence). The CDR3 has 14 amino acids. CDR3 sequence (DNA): TGCAGTGCTAGGGCCCTCCGGGACAGCTATGGCTACACCTTC. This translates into CSARALRDSYGYTF.

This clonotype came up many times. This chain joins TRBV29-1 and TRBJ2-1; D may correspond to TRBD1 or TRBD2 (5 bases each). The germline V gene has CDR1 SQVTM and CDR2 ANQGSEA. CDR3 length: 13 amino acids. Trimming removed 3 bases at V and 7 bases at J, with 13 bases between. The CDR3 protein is CSVELRGRNEQFF. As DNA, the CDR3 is TGCAGCGTTGAGTTGAGGGGTAGGAATGAGCAGTTCTTC.